These 5 T cell receptor beta chains originate from one sample sequenced in a study of T cells after yellow fever vaccination (dated by TCRdb to 2018 to 2020). Library preparation used 5' RACE. The data were produced on an Illumina NovaSeq 6000. TCRdb reanalyzed the raw reads on its own, using fastp at Q25 for trimming and MiXCR for clone calling, and kept in-frame beta chains. Rows with a matching CDR3 protein are joined into one entry that keeps the most common DNA and genes. Here the sample has about 330,000 distinct CDR3 sequences; roughly 3.9% occur a single time. Together, the top ten hold 20% to 25% of the sample. This specimen's treatment or condition label, per the study, means: live attenuated yellow fever vaccine strain. Sequences were derived from PBMCs, sampled 5 days after the yellow fever booster vaccination. Source of these receptors: a young man who received the YFV17D yellow fever vaccine.

The table lists this clonotype with many counts. The chain carries TRBV7-2 and TRBJ2-2; D is unclear. The germline gives CDR1 SGHTA, CDR2 FQGNSA. CDR3 length: 15 amino acids. Trimming took 0 bases from V and 4 from J, leaving 9 bases between them. CDR3 sequence: CASSLAVQITGELFF. CDR3 nucleotide sequence: TGTGCCAGCAGCTTAGCCGTACAGATCACCGGGGAGCTGTTTTTT.

The table lists this clonotype with a few counts. V gene TRBV5-1 combines with J gene TRBJ2-5, with 10 bases fitting TRBD2. The CDR3 contains 16 residues. CDR1 and CDR2 from the germline V gene are SGHRS and YFSETQ. The J segment lost 2 bases and the V segment lost 4 bases, leaving 8 bases of the junction unmatched. The CDR3 spells CASSLYLAGGQETQYF. The CDR3 DNA reads as TGCGCCAGCAGCCTCTACTTAGCGGGGGGACAAGAGACCCAGTACTTC.

This clonotype was seen a handful of times. The J gene is TRBJ2-1, the V gene TRBV7-6, with D perhaps matching TRBD1 (5 bases). Trimming left V 8 bases short and J 4 bases short, with 9 bases between. Germline CDR1 reads SGHVS; CDR2 reads FNYEAQ. The CDR3 runs to 12 residues. The CDR3 nucleotides are TGTGCCAGCGCCGACAGTTACAATGAGCAGTTCTTC. Its protein is CASADSYNEQFF. Based on the CDR3 plus reference TRBV7-6 and TRBJ2-1, the full variable domain is GAGVSQSPRYKVTKRGQDVALRCDPISGHVSLYWYRQALGQGPEFLTYFNYEAQQDKSGLPNDRFSAERPEGSISTLTIQRTEQRDSAMYRCASADSYNEQFFGPGTRLTVL.

This sequence joins TRBV5-4 and TRBJ2-7, with D possibly matching TRBD2 (6 bases). CDR3 length: 13 amino acids. V was pared by 4 bases and J by 6 bases, with 14 bases between. Germline V CDR1 and CDR2: SGHNT, YYREEE (reference sequence). The CDR3 region is CASSEAGGVEQYF. The CDR3 DNA reads TGTGCCAGCAGCGAAGCCGGGGGAGTCGAGCAGTACTTC.

V gene TRBV20-1 combines with J gene TRBJ2-7, with TRBD1 matching 10 bases. This CDR3 region has 12 residues. With V trimmed by 8 bases and J by 6 bases, 7 bases remained unmatched. Germline loops: CDR1 DFQATT, CDR2 SNEGSKA (reference sequence). This CDR3 is CSIGTGAVEQYV. CDR3 in DNA: TGCAGTATAGGGACAGGGGCCGTCGAGCAGTACGTC.